This TCR beta chain was recorded in a study of blood T cell repertoires in COVID-19. Study context: From the United States, Italy and Spain came samples of acute and convalescent COVID-19. Sources were T cells, B-cell-depleted T cells, or PBMCs; the material itself was cDNA or gDNA.

How the authors handled the data: The assay estimated nucleated cells by amplifying reference gene primers. Clones were read by immunoSEQ multiplex PCR, and TCRdb kept only the in-frame ones, dropping some. For V, J and clone size, that table is used; D and trimming come from the DNA. The sample lists more than 100,000 clones; approximately 88% were seen once. The CDR3 covers 15 residues. Germline assignment: CDR1 MNHNS and CDR2 SASEGT. The V end was cut by 3 bases, the J end by 3 bases, with 12 bases between. This chain joins TRBV6-1 and TRBJ1-3; D perhaps matches TRBD1 (6 bases). Material for sequencing was peripheral blood. This TCR came from a woman older than 75 with acute or convalescent COVID-19. CDR3 sequence reads: CASSETGLFGNTIYF. In nucleotides, the CDR3 is TGTGCCAGCAGTGAGACAGGTTTATTTGGAAACACCATATATTTT.